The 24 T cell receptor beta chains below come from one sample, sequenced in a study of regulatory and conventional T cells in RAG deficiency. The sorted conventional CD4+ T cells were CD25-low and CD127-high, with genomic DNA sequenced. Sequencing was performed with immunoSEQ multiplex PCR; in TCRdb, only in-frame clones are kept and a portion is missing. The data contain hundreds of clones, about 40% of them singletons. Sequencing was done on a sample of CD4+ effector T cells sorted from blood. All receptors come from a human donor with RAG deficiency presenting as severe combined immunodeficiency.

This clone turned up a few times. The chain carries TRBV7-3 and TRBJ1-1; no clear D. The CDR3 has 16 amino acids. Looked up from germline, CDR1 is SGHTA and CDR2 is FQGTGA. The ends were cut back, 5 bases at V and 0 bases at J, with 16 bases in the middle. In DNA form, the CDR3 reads TGTGCCAGCAGCCTCCCGAGGCCGTTTTTGAACACTGAAGCTTTCTTT. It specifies CASSLPRPFLNTEAFF. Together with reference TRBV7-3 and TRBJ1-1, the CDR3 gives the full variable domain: GAGVSQTPSNKVTEKGKYVELRCDPISGHTALYWYRQSLGQGPEFLIYFQGTGAADDSGLPNDRFFAVRPEGSVSTLKIQRTERGDSAVYLCASSLPRPFLNTEAFFGQGTRLTVV.

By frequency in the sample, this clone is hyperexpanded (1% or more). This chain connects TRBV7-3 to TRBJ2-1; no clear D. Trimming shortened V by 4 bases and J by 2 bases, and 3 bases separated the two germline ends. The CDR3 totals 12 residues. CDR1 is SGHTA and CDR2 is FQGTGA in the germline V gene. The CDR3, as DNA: TGTGCCAGCAGCTCAACCTACAATGAGCAGTTCTTC. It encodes CASSSTYNEQFF. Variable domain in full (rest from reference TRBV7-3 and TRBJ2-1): GAGVSQTPSNKVTEKGKYVELRCDPISGHTALYWYRQSLGQGPEFLIYFQGTGAADDSGLPNDRFFAVRPEGSVSTLKIQRTERGDSAVYLCASSSTYNEQFFGPGTRLTVL.

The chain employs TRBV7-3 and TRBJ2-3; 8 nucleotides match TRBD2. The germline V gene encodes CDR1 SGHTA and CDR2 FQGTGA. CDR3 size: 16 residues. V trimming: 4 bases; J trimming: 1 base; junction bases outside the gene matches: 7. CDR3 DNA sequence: TGTGCCAGCAGCTCTGAGCGGGGGTGGGGCACAGATACGCAGTATTTT. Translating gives CASSSERGWGTDTQYF.

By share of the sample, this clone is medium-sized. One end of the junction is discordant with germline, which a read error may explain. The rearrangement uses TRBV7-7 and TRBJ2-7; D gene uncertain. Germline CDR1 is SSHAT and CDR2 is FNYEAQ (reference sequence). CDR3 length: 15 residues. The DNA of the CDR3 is TGTGCTAGCAGCTTAGAACCCAAGGCAGTACACGAGCAGTACTTC. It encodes CASSLEPKAVHEQYF. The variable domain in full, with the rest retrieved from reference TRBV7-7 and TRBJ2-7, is GAGVSQSPRYKVTKRGQDVTLRCDPISSHATLYWYQQALGQGPEFLTYFNYEAQPDKSGLPSDRFSAERPEGSISTLTIQRTEQRDSAMYRCASSLEPKAVHEQYFGPGTRLTVT.

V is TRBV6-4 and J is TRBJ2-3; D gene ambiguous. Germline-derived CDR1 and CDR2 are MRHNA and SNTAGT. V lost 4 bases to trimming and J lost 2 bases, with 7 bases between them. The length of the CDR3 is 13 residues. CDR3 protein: CASSGIPTDTQYF. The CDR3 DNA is TGTGCCAGCAGTGGAATCCCCACAGATACGCAGTATTTT.

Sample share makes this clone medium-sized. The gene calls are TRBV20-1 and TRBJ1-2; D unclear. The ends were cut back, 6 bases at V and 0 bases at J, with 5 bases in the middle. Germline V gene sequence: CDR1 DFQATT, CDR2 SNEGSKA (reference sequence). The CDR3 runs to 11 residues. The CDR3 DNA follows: TGCAGTGCCTCAGCTAACTATGGCTACACCTTC. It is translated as CSASANYGYTF.

CDR3 in amino acids: CASSPLSTYEQYF. CDR3 nucleotides: TGTGCCAGCAGCCCACTATCGACCTACGAGCAGTACTTC. The chain combines TRBV6-5 with TRBJ2-7, with D hard to call. V lost 6 bases to trimming and J lost 2 bases, with 11 bases between them. There are 13 residues in the CDR3. The V gene's germline CDR1 is MNHEY and CDR2 SVGAGI.

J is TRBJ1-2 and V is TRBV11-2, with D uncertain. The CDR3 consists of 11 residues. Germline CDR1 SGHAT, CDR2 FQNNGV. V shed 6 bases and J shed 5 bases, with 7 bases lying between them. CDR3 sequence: CASRGAYGYTF. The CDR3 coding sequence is TGTGCCAGCAGGGGAGCGTATGGCTACACCTTC.

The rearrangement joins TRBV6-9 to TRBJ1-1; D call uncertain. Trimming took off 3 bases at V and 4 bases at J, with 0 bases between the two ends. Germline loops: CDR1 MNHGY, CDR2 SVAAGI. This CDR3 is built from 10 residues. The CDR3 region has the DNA TGTGCCAGCAGTTACACTGAAGCTTTCTTT. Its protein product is CASSYTEAFF.

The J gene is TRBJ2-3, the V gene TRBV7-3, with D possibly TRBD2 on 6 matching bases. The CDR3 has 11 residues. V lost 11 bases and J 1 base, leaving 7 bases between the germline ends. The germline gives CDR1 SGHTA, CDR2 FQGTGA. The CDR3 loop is CASGGTDTQYF. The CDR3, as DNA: TGTGCCTCGGGGGGCACAGATACGCAGTATTTT.

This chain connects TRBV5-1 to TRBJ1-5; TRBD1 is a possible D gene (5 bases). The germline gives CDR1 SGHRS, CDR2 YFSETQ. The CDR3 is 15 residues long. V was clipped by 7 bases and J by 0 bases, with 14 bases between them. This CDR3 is CASRRGDGSNQPQHF. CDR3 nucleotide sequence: TGCGCCAGCCGGCGCGGGGACGGTAGCAATCAGCCCCAGCATTTT.

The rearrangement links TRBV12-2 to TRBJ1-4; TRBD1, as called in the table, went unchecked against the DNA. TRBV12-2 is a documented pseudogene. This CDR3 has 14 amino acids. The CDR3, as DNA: TGTGCCAGCAGCCGCAGGGGGAATAATGAAAAACTGTTTTTT. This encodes CASSRRGNNEKLFF.

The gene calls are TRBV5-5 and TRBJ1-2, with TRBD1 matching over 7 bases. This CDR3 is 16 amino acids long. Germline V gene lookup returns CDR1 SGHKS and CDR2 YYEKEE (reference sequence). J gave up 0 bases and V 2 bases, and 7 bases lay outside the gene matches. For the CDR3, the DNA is TGTGCCAGCAGCTTAGGGCTGGGGACAGCTAACTATGGCTACACCTTC. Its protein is CASSLGLGTANYGYTF.

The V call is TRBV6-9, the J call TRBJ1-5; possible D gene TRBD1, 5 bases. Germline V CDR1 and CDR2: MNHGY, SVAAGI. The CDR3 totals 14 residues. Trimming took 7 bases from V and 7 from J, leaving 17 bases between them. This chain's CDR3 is CASTLTYRQQPQHF. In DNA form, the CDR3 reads TGTGCCAGCACCTTGACATACCGACAGCAGCCCCAGCATTTT.

Written as DNA, the CDR3 is TGTGCCAGCAGTTTCCTGTTCTCCTATAATTCACCCCTCCACTTT. This encodes CASSFLFSYNSPLHF. The J gene is TRBJ1-6, the V gene TRBV27; no clear D. The V gene's germline CDR1 is MNHEY and CDR2 SMNVEV (reference sequence). This CDR3 spans 15 amino acids. Trimming cost V 3 bases and J 0 bases, with 6 bases left between them.

The CDR3 loop reads CASSSGTGSYEQYF. The DNA for the CDR3 is TGTGCCAGCAGTTCCGGGACAGGCTCCTACGAGCAGTACTTC. The rearrangement links TRBV6-1 to TRBJ2-7; 8 bases are shared with TRBD1. Germline V CDR1 and CDR2: MNHNS, SASEGT. Unmatched junction bases numbered 3, after V lost 5 bases and J lost 0 bases. The CDR3 is 14 amino acids.

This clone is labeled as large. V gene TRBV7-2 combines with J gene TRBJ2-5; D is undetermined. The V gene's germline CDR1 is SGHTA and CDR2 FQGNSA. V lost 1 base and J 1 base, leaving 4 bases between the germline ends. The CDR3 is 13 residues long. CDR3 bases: TGTGCCAGCAGCTTAGGCGCCCAAGAGACCCAGTACTTC. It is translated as CASSLGAQETQYF.

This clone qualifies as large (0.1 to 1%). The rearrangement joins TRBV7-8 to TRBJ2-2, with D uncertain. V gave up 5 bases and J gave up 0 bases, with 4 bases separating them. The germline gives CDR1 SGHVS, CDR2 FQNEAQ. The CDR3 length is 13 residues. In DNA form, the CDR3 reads TGTGCCAGCAGCCGGACGAACACCGGGGAGCTGTTTTTT. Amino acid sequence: CASSRTNTGELFF. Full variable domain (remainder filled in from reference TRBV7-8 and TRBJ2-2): GAGVSQSPRYKVAKRGQDVALRCDPISGHVSLFWYQQALGQGPEFLTYFQNEAQLDKSGLPSDRFFAERPEGSVSTLKIQRTQQEDSAVYLCASSRTNTGELFFGEGSRLTVL.

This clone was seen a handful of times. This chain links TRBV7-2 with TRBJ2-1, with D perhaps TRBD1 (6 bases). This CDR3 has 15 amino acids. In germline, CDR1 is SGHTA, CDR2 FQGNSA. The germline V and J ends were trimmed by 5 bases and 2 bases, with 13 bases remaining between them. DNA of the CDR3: TGTGCCAGCAGCCTTGGGACAATTACCTACAATGAGCAGTTCTTC. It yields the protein CASSLGTITYNEQFF.

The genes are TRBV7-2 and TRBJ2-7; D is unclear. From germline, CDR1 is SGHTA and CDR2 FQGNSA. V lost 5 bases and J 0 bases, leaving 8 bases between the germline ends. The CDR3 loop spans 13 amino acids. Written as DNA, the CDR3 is TGTGCCAGCAGCCCCACCCCCTCCTACGAGCAGTACTTC. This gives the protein CASSPTPSYEQYF.

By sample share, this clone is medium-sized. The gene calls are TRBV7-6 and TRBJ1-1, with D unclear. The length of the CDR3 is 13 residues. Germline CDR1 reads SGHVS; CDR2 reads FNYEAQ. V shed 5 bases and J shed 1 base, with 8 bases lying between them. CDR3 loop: CASSNPTNTEAFF. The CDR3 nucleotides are TGTGCCAGCAGCAACCCAACGAACACTGAAGCTTTCTTT.

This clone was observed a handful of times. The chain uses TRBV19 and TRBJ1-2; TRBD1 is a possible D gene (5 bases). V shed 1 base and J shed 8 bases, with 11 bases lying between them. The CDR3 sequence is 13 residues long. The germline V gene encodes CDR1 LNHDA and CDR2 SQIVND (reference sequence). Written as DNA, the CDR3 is TGTGCCAGTAGTATAGGCCAGGGAGGGGGCTACACCTTC. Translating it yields CASSIGQGGGYTF. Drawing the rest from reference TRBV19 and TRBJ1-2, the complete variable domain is DGGITQSPKYLFRKEGQNVTLSCEQNLNHDAMYWYRQDPGQGLRLIYYSQIVNDFQKGDIAEGYSVSREKKESFPLTVTSAQKNPTAFYLCASSIGQGGGYTFGSGTRLTVV.

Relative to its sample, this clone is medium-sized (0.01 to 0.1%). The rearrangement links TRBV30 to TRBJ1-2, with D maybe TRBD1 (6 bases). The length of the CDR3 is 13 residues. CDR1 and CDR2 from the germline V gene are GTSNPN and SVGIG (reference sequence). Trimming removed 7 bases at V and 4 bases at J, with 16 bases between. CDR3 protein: CASLFTGPYGYTF. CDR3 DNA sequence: TGTGCCTCCTTATTCACAGGGCCCTATGGCTACACCTTC.

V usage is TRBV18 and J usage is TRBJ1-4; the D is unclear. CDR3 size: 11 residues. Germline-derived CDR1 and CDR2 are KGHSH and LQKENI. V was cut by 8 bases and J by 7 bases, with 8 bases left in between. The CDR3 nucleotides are TGTGCCAGCCCCCGGGCTGAAAAACTGTTTTTT. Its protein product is CASPRAEKLFF.